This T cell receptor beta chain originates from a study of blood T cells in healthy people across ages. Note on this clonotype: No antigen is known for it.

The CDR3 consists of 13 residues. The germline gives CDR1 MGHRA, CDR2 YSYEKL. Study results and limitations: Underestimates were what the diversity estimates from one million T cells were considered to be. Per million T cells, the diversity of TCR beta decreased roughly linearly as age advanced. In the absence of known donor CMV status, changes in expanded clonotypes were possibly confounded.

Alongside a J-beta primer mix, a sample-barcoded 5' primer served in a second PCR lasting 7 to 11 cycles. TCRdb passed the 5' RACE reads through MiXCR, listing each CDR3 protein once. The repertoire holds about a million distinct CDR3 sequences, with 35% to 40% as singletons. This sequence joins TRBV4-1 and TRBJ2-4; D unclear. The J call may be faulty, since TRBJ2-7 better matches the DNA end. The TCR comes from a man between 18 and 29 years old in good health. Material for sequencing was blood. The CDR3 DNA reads TGCGCCAGCAGCCAAGAATCAGTGCACGAGCAGTACTTC. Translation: CASSQESVHEQYF.